Listed here are 5 T cell receptor beta chains from one sample, sequenced in a study of blood T cell repertoires in COVID-19. Method: immunoSEQ multiplex PCR; TCRdb's copy keeps in-frame clones and lacks some. This table has fewer than 130,000 clones, 88% appearing once. Sample: peripheral blood. These receptors came from a woman between 50 and 59 years old with acute or convalescent COVID-19.

The V and J genes are TRBV5-1 and TRBJ2-2; TRBD2 matches 11 bases. The CDR3 runs 17 residues. Germline V lookup: CDR1 SGHRS, CDR2 YFSETQ. V was clipped by 0 bases and J by 9 bases; unmatched bases: 10. The CDR3 sequence: CASSLATSGIAGRELFF. CDR3 bases: TGCGCCAGCAGCTTGGCGACTAGCGGGATCGCAGGCCGGGAGCTGTTTTTT.

The chain couples TRBV30 to TRBJ2-1; 7 nucleotides line up with TRBD2. The CDR3 runs 16 residues. Germline V lookup: CDR1 GTSNPN, CDR2 SVGIG (reference sequence). V lost 1 base, J lost 7 bases, and 13 bases stayed unmatched. Here the CDR3 DNA reads TGTGCCTGGAGTGGGAGAGGAGCGGGATGGCGGAATGAGCAGTTCTTC. Translation: CAWSGRGAGWRNEQFF.

The J gene is TRBJ2-3, the V gene TRBV7-9; TRBD2 matches 10 bases. Trimming at V came to 5 bases and at J to 2 bases, leaving 4 bases not matched to a gene. The CDR3 extends over 15 amino acids. Looked up from germline, CDR1 is SEHNR and CDR2 is FQNEAQ (reference sequence). CDR3 DNA sequence: TGTGCCAGCAGCCCTAGCGGGGGACTCACAGATACGCAGTATTTT. Encoded protein: CASSPSGGLTDTQYF.

This clone has more than one count but fewer than ten. The DNA for the CDR3 is TGTGCCAGCAGCGTGACAGTTCCCGCCGGGACAGGGTATGGGAAAGATACGCAGTATTTT. The encoded protein is CASSVTVPAGTGYGKDTQYF. The chain links TRBV9 to TRBJ2-3; TRBD1 matches at 9 bases. The CDR3 consists of 20 residues. V was pared by 2 bases and J by 5 bases, with 21 bases of the junction left unmatched. Germline loops: CDR1 SGDLS, CDR2 YYNGEE.

The rearrangement links TRBV18 to TRBJ1-2, with 9 bases lining up with TRBD1. V was pared by 3 bases and J by 2 bases, with 1 base of the junction left unmatched. CDR1 is KGHSH, CDR2 LQKENI, per germline. CDR3 length equals 14 residues. CDR3 loop: CASSPGTGNYGYTF. As DNA, the CDR3 is TGTGCCAGCTCACCCGGGACAGGGAACTATGGCTACACCTTC. Based on the CDR3 plus reference TRBV18 and TRBJ1-2, the full variable domain is NAGVMQNPRHLVRRRGQEARLRCSPMKGHSHVYWYRQLPEEGLKFMVYLQKENIIDESGMPKERFSAEFPKEGPSILRIQQVVRGDSAAYFCASSPGTGNYGYTFGSGTRLTVV.